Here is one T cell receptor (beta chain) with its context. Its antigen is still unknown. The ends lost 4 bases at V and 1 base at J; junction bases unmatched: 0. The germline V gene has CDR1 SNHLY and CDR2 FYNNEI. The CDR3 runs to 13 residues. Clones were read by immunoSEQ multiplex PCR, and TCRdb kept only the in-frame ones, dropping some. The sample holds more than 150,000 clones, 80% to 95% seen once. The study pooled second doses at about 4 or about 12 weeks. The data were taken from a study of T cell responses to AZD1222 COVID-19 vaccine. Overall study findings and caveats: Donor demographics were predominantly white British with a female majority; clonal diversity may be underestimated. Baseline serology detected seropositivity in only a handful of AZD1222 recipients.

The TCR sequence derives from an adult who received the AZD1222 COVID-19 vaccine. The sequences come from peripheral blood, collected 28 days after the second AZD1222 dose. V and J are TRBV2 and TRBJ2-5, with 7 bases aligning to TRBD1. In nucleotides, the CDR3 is TGTGCCAGCAGTGGGACAGGCCAAGAGACCCAGTACTTC. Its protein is CASSGTGQETQYF. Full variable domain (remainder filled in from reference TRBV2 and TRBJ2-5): EPEVTQTPSHQVTQMGQEVILRCVPISNHLYFYWYRQILGQKVEFLVSFYNNEISEKSEIFDDQFSVERPDGSNFTLKIRSTKLEDSAMYFCASSGTGQETQYFGPGTRLLVL.